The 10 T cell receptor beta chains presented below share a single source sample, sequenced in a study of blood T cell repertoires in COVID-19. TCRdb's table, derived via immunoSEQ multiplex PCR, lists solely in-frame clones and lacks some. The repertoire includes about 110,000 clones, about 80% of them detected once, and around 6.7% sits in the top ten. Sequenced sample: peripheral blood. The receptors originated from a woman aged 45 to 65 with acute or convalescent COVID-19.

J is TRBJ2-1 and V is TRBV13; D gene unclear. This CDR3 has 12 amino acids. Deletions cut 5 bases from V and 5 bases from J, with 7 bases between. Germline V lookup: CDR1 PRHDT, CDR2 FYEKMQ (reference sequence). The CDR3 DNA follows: TGTGCCAGCAGCAGACATCACAATGAGCAGTTCTTC. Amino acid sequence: CASSRHHNEQFF.

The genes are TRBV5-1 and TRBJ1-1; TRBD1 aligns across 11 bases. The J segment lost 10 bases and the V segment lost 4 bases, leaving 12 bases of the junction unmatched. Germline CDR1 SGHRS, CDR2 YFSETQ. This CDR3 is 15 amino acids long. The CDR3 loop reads CASSPGTGGSQVAFF. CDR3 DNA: TGCGCCAGCAGCCCCGGGACAGGGGGGAGTCAAGTAGCTTTCTTT.

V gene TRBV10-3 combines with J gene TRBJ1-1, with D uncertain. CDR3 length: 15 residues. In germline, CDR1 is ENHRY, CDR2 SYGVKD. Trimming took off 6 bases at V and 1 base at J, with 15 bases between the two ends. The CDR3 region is CAISGGQLGNTEAFF. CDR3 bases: TGTGCCATCAGCGGTGGGCAGCTGGGGAACACTGAAGCTTTCTTT.

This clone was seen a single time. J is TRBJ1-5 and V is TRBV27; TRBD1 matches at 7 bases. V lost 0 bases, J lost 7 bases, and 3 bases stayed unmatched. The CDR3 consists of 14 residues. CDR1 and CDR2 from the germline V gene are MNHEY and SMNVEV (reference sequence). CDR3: CASSLSGGRQPQHF. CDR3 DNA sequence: TGTGCCAGCAGTTTATCAGGGGGCCGGCAGCCCCAGCATTTT.

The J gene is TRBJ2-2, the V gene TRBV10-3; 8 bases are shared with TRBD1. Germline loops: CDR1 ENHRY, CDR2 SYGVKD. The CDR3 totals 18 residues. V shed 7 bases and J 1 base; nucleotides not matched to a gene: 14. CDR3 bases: TGTGCCATCACCAAGGGCCCCAACGGACAGGGGAACACCGGGGAGCTGTTTTTT. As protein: CAITKGPNGQGNTGELFF.

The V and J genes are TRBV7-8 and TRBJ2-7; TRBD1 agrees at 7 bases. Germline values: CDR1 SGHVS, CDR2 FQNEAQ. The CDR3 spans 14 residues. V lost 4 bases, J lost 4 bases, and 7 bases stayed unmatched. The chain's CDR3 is CASSSRRDRYEQYF. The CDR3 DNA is TGTGCCAGCAGCTCACGCAGGGACAGATACGAGCAGTACTTC. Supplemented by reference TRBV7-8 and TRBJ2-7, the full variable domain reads GAGVSQSPRYKVAKRGQDVALRCDPISGHVSLFWYQQALGQGPEFLTYFQNEAQLDKSGLPSDRFFAERPEGSVSTLKIQRTQQEDSAVYLCASSSRRDRYEQYFGPGTRLTVT.

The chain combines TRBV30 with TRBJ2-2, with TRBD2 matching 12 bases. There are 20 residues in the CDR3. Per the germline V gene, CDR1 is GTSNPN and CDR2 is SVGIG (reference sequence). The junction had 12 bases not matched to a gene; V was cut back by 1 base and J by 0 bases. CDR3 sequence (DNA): TGTGCCTGGAGTGAAAAACCGGGACTAGCGGGTGTAGCGAACACCGGGGAGCTGTTTTTT. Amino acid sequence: CAWSEKPGLAGVANTGELFF. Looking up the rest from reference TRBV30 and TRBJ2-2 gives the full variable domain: SQTIHQWPATLVQPVGSPLSLECTVEGTSNPNLYWYRQAAGRGLQLLFYSVGIGQISSEVPQNLSASRPQDRQFILSSKKLLLSDSGFYLCAWSEKPGLAGVANTGELFFGEGSRLTVL.

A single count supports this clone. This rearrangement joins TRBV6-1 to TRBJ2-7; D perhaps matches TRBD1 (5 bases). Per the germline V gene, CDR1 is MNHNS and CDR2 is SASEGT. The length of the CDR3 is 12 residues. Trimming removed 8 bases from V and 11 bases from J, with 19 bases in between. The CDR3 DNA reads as TGTGCCAGCCGAACTCCCCTCAGGGAAAAGTACTTC. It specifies CASRTPLREKYF.

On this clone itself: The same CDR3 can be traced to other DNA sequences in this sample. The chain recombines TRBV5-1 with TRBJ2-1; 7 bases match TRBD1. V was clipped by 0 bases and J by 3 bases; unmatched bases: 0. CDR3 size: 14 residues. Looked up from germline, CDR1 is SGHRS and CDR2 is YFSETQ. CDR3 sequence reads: CASSLGDSYNEQFF. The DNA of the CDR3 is TGCGCCAGCAGCTTGGGGGACAGCTACAATGAGCAGTTCTTC.

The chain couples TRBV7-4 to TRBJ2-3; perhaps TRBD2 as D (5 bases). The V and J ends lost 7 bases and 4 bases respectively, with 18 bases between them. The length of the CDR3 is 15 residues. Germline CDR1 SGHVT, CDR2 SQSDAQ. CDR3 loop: CASNHLSVSADTQYF. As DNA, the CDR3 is TGTGCCAGCAACCACCTTTCCGTTAGCGCAGATACGCAGTATTTT.